This T cell receptor beta chain was sequenced for a study of blood T cell repertoires in COVID-19. As for the study in general: The United States, Italy and Spain provided the acute and convalescent COVID-19 samples. The analysed material was cDNA or gDNA that came from T cells, B-cell-depleted T cells, or PBMCs.

In the study's own analysis: Amplification of reference gene primers was used by the study to estimate nucleated cell counts. Libraries were prepared by immunoSEQ multiplex PCR; TCRdb keeps only in-frame clonotypes and omits some of them. The V and J calls and clone size come from that table; D and trimming were worked out from the DNA. The sample shows over 130,000 clones, approximately 85% of them seen only once. The germline V gene has CDR1 KGHDR and CDR2 SFDVKD. V lost 9 bases to trimming and J lost 2 bases, with 10 bases between them. The CDR3 is 14 amino acids. The clonotype was recovered from a man aged 45-65 years with acute or convalescent COVID-19. The material sequenced was peripheral blood. The chain employs TRBV24-1 and TRBJ2-6; weak D call: TRBD2 (6 bases). The CDR3 DNA sequence: TGTGCCACCCTGCGGAGGGCTGGGGCCAACGTCCTGACTTTC. It specifies CATLRRAGANVLTF.